This T cell receptor (beta chain) was identified in a study of identical twins. TCRdb itself ran the 5' RACE reads through MiXCR, one entry per CDR3 protein. Of 700,000 or so distinct CDR3 sequences listed, under 9% are singletons. Germline CDR1 GTSNPN, CDR2 SVGIG (reference sequence). CDR3 length equals 12 residues. The ends were cut back, 6 bases at V and 2 bases at J, with 11 bases in the middle. The same data also contributed to another study, on yellow fever vaccine responses in identical twins. That source adds: Reportedly, the response of twins' T cells to the vaccine seemed partly convergent, partly personalized.

The source is a woman aged 18-29 years in good health. V is TRBV30 and J is TRBJ2-7, with a tentative D call TRBD1 (6 bases). The sequenced sample consisted of PBMCs. The CDR3 is CACRDTPYEQYF. The CDR3 DNA reads as TGTGCCTGCCGGGACACACCCTACGAGCAGTACTTC. The full variable domain, in which reference TRBV30 and TRBJ2-7 provide the parts outside the CDR3, is SQTIHQWPATLVQPVGSPLSLECTVEGTSNPNLYWYRQAAGRGLQLLFYSVGIGQISSEVPQNLSASRPQDRQFILSSKKLLLSDSGFYLCACRDTPYEQYFGPGTRLTVT.